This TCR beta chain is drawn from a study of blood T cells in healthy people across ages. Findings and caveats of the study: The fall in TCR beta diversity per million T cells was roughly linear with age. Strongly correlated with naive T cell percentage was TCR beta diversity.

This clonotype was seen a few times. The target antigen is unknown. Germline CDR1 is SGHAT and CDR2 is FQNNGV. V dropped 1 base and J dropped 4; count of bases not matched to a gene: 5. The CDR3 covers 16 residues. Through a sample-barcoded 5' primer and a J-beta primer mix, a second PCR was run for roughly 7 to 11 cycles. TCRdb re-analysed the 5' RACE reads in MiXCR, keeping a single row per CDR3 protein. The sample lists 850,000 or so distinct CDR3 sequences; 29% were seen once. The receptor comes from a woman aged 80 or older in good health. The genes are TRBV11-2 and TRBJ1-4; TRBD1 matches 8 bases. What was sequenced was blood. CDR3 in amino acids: CASSLVGDRINEKLFF. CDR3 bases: TGTGCCAGCAGCTTAGTAGGGGACAGGATTAATGAAAAACTGTTTTTT.